The rows below give T cell receptor beta chains drawn from one sample of a study of T-cell memory formation after mild COVID-19. TCRdb independently ran MiXCR on the 5' RACE reads; one entry per CDR3 protein. The sample has under 250,000 distinct CDR3 sequences, about 10% seen once. Sequencing was carried out using PBMCs or a T cell subset sorted from them (not recorded which). Receptors were obtained from a man between 18 and 29 years old who had mild COVID-19 (a few samples of this study predate the infection). Cell type and time point are not known. Each CDR3 is given with its conserved first and last residue. A D gene is named only where the DNA matches it firmly. Expanded clones are given a class, and other clones once, few, many or no size at all.

CDR3 DNA: TGCAGTGCTAGAGCGGATAGCTCCTACAATGAGCAGTTCTTC; CDR3 protein: CSARADSSYNEQFF; D gene: NA; V gene: TRBV20-1; clone size: NA; J gene: TRBJ2-1
CDR3 DNA: TGTGCCACGAGCCCGGCAGGTGGCCGTTCCTACAATGAGCAGTTCTTC; CDR3 protein: CATSPAGGRSYNEQFF; D gene: NA; V gene: TRBV6-2/TRBV6-3; clone size: NA; J gene: TRBJ2-1
CDR3 DNA: TGTGCCAGCAGTTTCGGGACAGGGCGCCCGGGTGAGACCCAGTACTTC; CDR3 protein: CASSFGTGRPGETQYF; D gene: TRBD1; V gene: TRBV12-3/TRBV12-4; clone size: few; J gene: TRBJ2-5
CDR3 DNA: TGTGCCAGCAGTTCGGAGCGGGGGGGCAAGACCCAGTACTTC; CDR3 protein: CASSSERGGKTQYF; D gene: TRBD2; V gene: TRBV27; clone size: many; J gene: TRBJ2-5
CDR3 DNA: TGTGCCACCAGCAGAGGGAGGCTAGCTAGTACCGAAAACATTCAGTACTTC; CDR3 protein: CATSRGRLASTENIQYF; D gene: NA; V gene: TRBV15; clone size: NA; J gene: TRBJ2-4
CDR3 DNA: TGTGCCAGCAGTCCTCGGACAGGGAGGGGGAACACTGAAGCTTTCTTT; CDR3 protein: CASSPRTGRGNTEAFF; D gene: TRBD1; V gene: TRBV12-3/TRBV12-4; clone size: NA; J gene: TRBJ1-1
CDR3 DNA: TGTGCCACCAGCACCCAACAGGGTTACGAGCAGTACTTC; CDR3 protein: CATSTQQGYEQYF; D gene: NA; V gene: TRBV15; clone size: few; J gene: TRBJ2-7
CDR3 DNA: TGCGCCAGCAGCCAAGTCCCGGGGGCGGTGACAGATACGCAGTATTTT; CDR3 protein: CASSQVPGAVTDTQYF; D gene: NA; V gene: TRBV4-3; clone size: few; J gene: TRBJ2-3
CDR3 DNA: TGCGCCAGCAGACCAACGCTAGGCTCCTATAATTCACCCCTCCACTTT; CDR3 protein: CASRPTLGSYNSPLHF; D gene: NA; V gene: TRBV5-1; clone size: NA; J gene: TRBJ1-6
CDR3 DNA: TGTGCCAGCAGATACAGGACCCACACGCAGTATTTT; CDR3 protein: CASRYRTHTQYF; D gene: NA; V gene: TRBV11-2; clone size: many; J gene: TRBJ2-3
CDR3 DNA: TGTGCCAGCAAGCTAGGACAGGGTTCGGATGAAGCTTTCTTT; CDR3 protein: CASKLGQGSDEAFF; D gene: TRBD1; V gene: TRBV2; clone size: NA; J gene: TRBJ1-1
CDR3 DNA: TGCAGCGTTGAGGGGTACCAAGAGACCCAGTACTTC; CDR3 protein: CSVEGYQETQYF; D gene: NA; V gene: TRBV29-1; clone size: few; J gene: TRBJ2-5